This T cell receptor (beta chain) was identified in a study of cytomegalovirus exposure and HLA in healthy donors (dated 2017 in TCRdb). For the study in its entirety: An earlier analysis of some 600 of the donors reported about 300 Gb of sequence data and 117 million unique TCR beta sequences obtained from roughly 180 million T cells. An early release covering roughly 600 HLA-typed donors comprised approximately 290 gigabases of sequencing data and 85 million or so unique TCR sequences. Among the roughly 380 genotyped donors, around 81% belonged to the genetic ancestry cluster associated with self-reported Caucasian donors. The study aimed to test whether signatures of past pathogen exposure could be identified by cataloging public T cell receptors. The study profiled the T cell repertoires of more than 500 subjects by immunosequencing and related them to cytomegalovirus serostatus. Along with the approximately 670-subject first cohort, a separate validation cohort of over a hundred different subjects was used. High-throughput TCR immunosequencing, statistical association of individual TCRs with disease status, and machine learning were combined to predict cytomegalovirus infection status. A later analysis re-analyzed previously published TCR beta repertoires from 500 to 700 donors and added high-resolution HLA genotyping to study TCR occurrence patterns. In the later analysis, no new phenotypic data were used to find candidate immune exposures; instead, reliance was placed on TCR beta sequences and their occurrence across donors. To decide whether each TCR beta V gene segment behaved as functional or pseudogenic, an earlier analysis of several hundred of the donors relied on high-throughput TCR beta sequencing. Donor age, sex, ethnicity and CMV serostatus were compiled together with the repertoire data. A later genetic analysis took genome-wide SNP genotypes for about 65% of the 666 donors and used that subset as a discovery cohort. Every repertoire in the discovery cohort had been generated on one and the same sequencing platform. HLA typing included class I and class II loci at four-digit resolution. The number of typed donors differed by locus: roughly 629-640 for A, B, C, DRB1 and DQB1; approximately 520 for DQA1; over 600 for DPA1; and 400 to 480 for DPB1. Roughly five DR-DQ haplotypes were handled as single units for association and clustering, since linkage in the cohort was strong. Among some 400 genotyped donors of the cohort, an average of around 240,000 unique TCR beta nucleotide sequences was sequenced per donor, of which roughly 17% were non-productive.

Paper-wide results and their limitations: Linkage disequilibrium might explain the correlated functional status among segregating V segments, but an unknown experimental factor could not be ruled out. Assigning TCR associations to individual alleles was difficult when HLA alleles, especially DR and DQ, strongly co-occurred. The earlier analysis of 587 of the donors excluded some 15 rarely observed V segments, including chromosome 9 orphons, because counts were too low. The cohort was sequenced for TCR beta chains only, and without alpha or paired-chain data the features that could be detected were limited. In a later genetic analysis, a missense DCLRE1C variant was associated with V-gene and J-gene trimming of TCR beta chains, and the association was replicated in an independent cohort. Because the 87-base-pair reads could not distinguish some IMGT-functional V segments, including TRBV6-2 and TRBV6-3, those segments were excluded. A group of highly shared sequence variants was considered likely to be a technical artifact of the sequencing pipeline. In a later analysis, several top co-occurrence clusters were reported to appear linked to parvovirus B19, influenza, CMV and Epstein-Barr virus. Immune exposure information for the cohort was limited to CMV serostatus. Three of the identified cytomegalovirus-associated TCR beta chains were confirmed in vitro to be specific for cytomegalovirus antigens. Because HLA typing was unavailable for some donors at each locus, only the typed subset was used in association tests. In the study, some 180 TCR beta chains were listed as associated with cytomegalovirus. In a later analysis, HLA-associated TCR beta chains were found to be more clonally expanded and to have lower generation probabilities than equally common non-associated chains. According to a later analysis, most CMV-associated TCR beta chains appeared to be HLA-restricted, and the HLA associations seemed to be driven largely by CMV exposure. A further reported finding was that TCR beta sequences accurately predicted the HLA-A and HLA-B alleles for most subjects in the first cohort. It was suggested by the authors that the approach could potentially be generalized to other disease states and immunological phenotypes. Sequencing depth was assumed to be roughly uniform across donors in the presence/absence analyses, though that assumption may not hold. A later analysis found that TCR association rates varied across HLA loci, with DRB1 alleles showing the most associated TCRs and HLA-C alleles the fewest. In an earlier analysis of roughly 560 of the donors, most TCR beta V segments were observed in productive rearrangements about 90% or about 30% of the time, broadly matching IMGT annotations. Most TCR sequences were seen in very few donors, while some public TCRs were found in many individuals. Specific HLA alleles were associated with 18,000 or so TCR beta sequences at a false discovery rate of 0.05 in a later analysis. The classifier was reported to diagnose cytomegalovirus status with high specificity and sensitivity in both the original cohort and the validation cohort. Compared with the 666-donor mean, donors in an Asian-associated ancestry cluster had fewer N-insertions in productive TCRs, according to a later genetic analysis.

Concerning this clone: Its antigen is currently not known. There are no base qualities to consult, and no much larger clone falls within one base.

Measured from the cysteine to the phenylalanine, the CDR3 is 13 residues long. The sequence is cut down to CDR3 DNA, 39 bases in frame from base 1. The germline V gene sets CDR1 to MNHNS and CDR2 to SASEGT. V is pruned by 5 bases and J by 8 bases, leaving 9 bases of the junction without a gene match. The library was generated by the immunoSEQ multiplex PCR assay. The multiplex PCR relied on a mix of 60 forward primers for TCR Vbeta segments and 13 reverse primers for TCR Jbeta segments. Amplification of the CDR3 region of rearranged TCR beta genes was performed with a multiplex PCR assay on genomic DNA. Amplified TCR beta libraries were sequenced as 87-base-pair reads on the Illumina HiSeq System. The authors' pipeline ran thus. A later analysis tallied roughly 78 million unique TCR beta chains across the 700 or so repertoires, and around 12 million of those chains were shared by two or more donors. A nearest-neighbor algorithm error-corrected the raw reads and collapsed the reads into unique sequences, merging closely related sequences to remove PCR and sequencing errors. To assign V, D and J gene segments, CDR3 sequences were aligned to IMGT reference sequences. For a sequence to be retained, a match of at least six nucleotides was required to both a V gene segment and a J gene segment. Rearrangements were called productive when the CDR3 lacked stop codons and stayed in frame with V and J; all others were non-productive. Following IMGT convention, CDR3 was defined as the stretch from the second conserved V-encoded cysteine up to the conserved J-encoded phenylalanine. In an earlier analysis of around 570 of the donors, sequences lacking an unambiguous match to a single V gene segment were excluded. In an earlier analysis of several hundred of the donors, V segments were called functional above 56.7% productive rearrangements and were called segregating when the between-donor standard deviation exceeded 5%. A statistical classification framework was built to diagnose cytomegalovirus status from the catalog of TCR beta chain sequences. V and J gene assignment, in a later analysis, came from comparing TCR nucleotide sequences with IMGT/GENE-DB human TR gene sequences. The TCRdist pipeline was used in a later analysis to assign CDR3 sequences and most-parsimonious VDJ recombination scenarios. A later analysis defined each TCR beta chain by its CDR3 amino acid sequence plus V-gene family, and excluded reads lacking a unique V-gene family. As a way to deal with suspected cross-contamination and a sequencing artifact, a later analysis dropped hundreds of nucleotide sequences that were highly shared and had low generation probability. A later analysis calculated a clonal expansion index for each public chain from normalized within-repertoire ranks of inferred template counts. In a later analysis, generation probabilities were computed using a VDJ recombination model fitted to out-of-frame rearrangements, and the results were checked against IGoR. A later analysis scored TCR-TCR, TCR-HLA and TCR-CMV co-occurrence with hypergeometric tests, applying a repertoire-size bias correction to TCR pairs. To estimate false discovery rates, a later analysis permuted the HLA or CMV assignments 20 times. A later analysis grouped co-occurring TCRs with DBSCAN, adding TCRdist sequence similarity when clustering within HLA-allele-positive subsets. Repertoires with fewer than 30,000 or more than 120,000 public chains were left out of co-occurrence clustering, as were about 5 repertoires with anomalous nucleotide sharing. The table comes from immuneACCESS by way of TCRdb, which keeps in-frame sequences with V and J called. Part of the clones is missing from these tables; in studies checked, under half for an unresolved V gene and the rest for unknown reasons. That table supplies the V and J calls and clone size; D and trimming were determined from the DNA. For this sample the table gives about 140,000 clones, of which roughly 80% were detected only once. The top ten constitute over 0.95% of the sample.

In total, roughly 710 healthy bone marrow donors made up the cohort. Cohort members were all nominally healthy when sampled, although unrecorded immune exposures were likely present. The donor tested CMV seronegative and was one of the 352 seronegative cohort members. A peripheral blood sample was collected from each donor, and TCR beta sequencing was performed on peripheral blood mononuclear cells. Genomic DNA was extracted from the blood cell samples with the Qiagen DNeasy Blood Extraction Kit. The sequence is built from TRBV6-1 and TRBJ2-7; 7 central nucleotides agree with TRBD1. The receptor was derived from a female donor in good health and CMV-seronegative. What was sequenced was PBMCs. The CDR3: CASSQGVSIKQYF. Here is the DNA: TGTGCCAGCAGTCAGGGGGTTAGTATCAAGCAGTACTTC.